A single sample is the source of the 14 T cell receptor beta chains below, sequenced in a study of shared clonotypes between healthy human individuals. Using immunoSEQ multiplex PCR, the repertoire was profiled, and TCRdb retains in-frame clones only, with some absent. Seen here are 1.4 million or so clones, 98% to 99% observed once, and the top ten hold roughly 0.36%. The specimen was naive CD4+ T cells sorted from blood. Subset described: CD45RA+ positively selected. Source of these receptors: a man aged 25 to 40 in good health.

This clone appeared once. The rearrangement uses TRBV19 and TRBJ1-1; D is undetermined. With 5 bases removed from V and 2 bases from J, the gap between germline ends came to 6 bases. The CDR3 length is 12 residues. Germline V gives CDR1 LNHDA, CDR2 SQIVND (reference sequence). For the CDR3, the DNA is TGTGCCAGTAGTCACGGAAACACTGAAGCTTTCTTT. Translated: CASSHGNTEAFF. The full variable domain, with the rest looked up from reference TRBV19 and TRBJ1-1, is DGGITQSPKYLFRKEGQNVTLSCEQNLNHDAMYWYRQDPGQGLRLIYYSQIVNDFQKGDIAEGYSVSREKKESFPLTVTSAQKNPTAFYLCASSHGNTEAFFGQGTRLTVV.

The chain is built from TRBV9 and TRBJ1-1; no clear D. V gave up 4 bases and J gave up 6 bases, with 16 bases separating them. CDR3 length: 14 residues. Looked up from germline, CDR1 is SGDLS and CDR2 is YYNGEE. The CDR3 sequence is CASSPGGRVPEAFF. In DNA form, the CDR3 reads TGTGCCAGCAGCCCCGGTGGGAGGGTCCCTGAAGCTTTCTTT.

As concerns this clone: Within the sample, other DNA sequences also encode this same CDR3. The chain couples TRBV5-1 to TRBJ1-3, with D possibly matching TRBD1 (6 bases). V lost 0 bases to trimming and J lost 4 bases, with 8 bases between them. The germline V gene has CDR1 SGHRS and CDR2 YFSETQ. This CDR3 spans 14 amino acids. CDR3 in amino acids: CASSLGDTGNTIYF. The CDR3 DNA reads TGCGCCAGCAGCTTGGGGGACACGGGAAACACCATATATTTT. Full variable domain (missing parts from reference TRBV5-1 and TRBJ1-3): KAGVTQTPRYLIKTRGQQVTLSCSPISGHRSVSWYQQTPGQGLQFLFEYFSETQRNKGNFPGRFSGRQFSNSRSEMNVSTLELGDSALYLCASSLGDTGNTIYFGEGSWLTVV.

The chain recombines TRBV19 with TRBJ1-5; 7 nucleotides agree with TRBD1. Trimming took 5 bases from V and 0 from J; bases not matched to a gene: 7. Germline V gene data show CDR1 as LNHDA and CDR2 as SQIVND (reference sequence). The CDR3 totals 16 residues. CDR3 nucleotides: TGTGCCAGTAGTCCTTCGACAGGGATTAGCAATCAGCCCCAGCATTTT. Residues: CASSPSTGISNQPQHF.

Comments on this clone: The sample carries other DNA sequences with the same CDR3. The CDR3: CASSSLAGSTDTQYF. The CDR3 DNA reads as TGTGCCAGCAGTTCCCTAGCGGGGAGTACAGATACGCAGTATTTT. V is TRBV28 and J is TRBJ2-3, with 9 bases lining up with TRBD2. Germline assignment: CDR1 MDHEN and CDR2 SYDVKM. This CDR3 region has 15 residues. J was trimmed by 3 bases and V by 4 bases; bases with no gene match: 5.

V usage is TRBV19 and J usage is TRBJ1-5; the D gene is possibly TRBD1 (6 bases). V was shortened by 6 bases and J by 5 bases, with 17 bases between the two germline ends. CDR3 size: 15 residues. CDR1 and CDR2 from the germline V gene are LNHDA and SQIVND (reference sequence). The CDR3 nucleotides are TGTGCCAGTAGAAGCGGGGGCAGCGAGGATCAGCCCCAGCATTTT. Translated: CASRSGGSEDQPQHF.

V usage is TRBV7-9 and J usage is TRBJ2-1; 13 nucleotides match TRBD2. V was clipped by 10 bases and J by 9 bases; unmatched bases: 12. Germline V gene data show CDR1 as SEHNR and CDR2 as FQNEAQ (reference sequence). The CDR3 sequence is 15 residues long. CDR3 sequence (DNA): TGTGCCACTCATACCCGGACTAGCGGGAGTGGTGAGCAGTTCTTC. Its translation: CATHTRTSGSGEQFF.

The chain couples TRBV9 to TRBJ2-1; no firm D call. The CDR3 contains 15 residues. In germline, CDR1 is SGDLS, CDR2 YYNGEE. V was trimmed by 0 bases and J by 0 bases, leaving 7 bases between them. This chain's CDR3 is CASSVGAVSYNEQFF. The CDR3 nucleotides read TGTGCCAGCAGCGTAGGAGCAGTCTCCTACAATGAGCAGTTCTTC.

This clone was picked up one time. This CDR3 is CSVRRPAGAPTDTQYF. The CDR3 nucleotides read TGCAGCGTTCGGCGCCCCGCGGGCGCACCCACAGATACGCAGTATTTT. The V call is TRBV29-1, the J call TRBJ2-3, with a tentative D call TRBD2 (5 bases). The length of the CDR3 is 16 residues. V gave up 5 bases and J gave up 2 bases, with 20 bases separating them. Germline values: CDR1 SQVTM, CDR2 ANQGSEA.

J is TRBJ1-4 and V is TRBV15, with D perhaps matching TRBD1 (5 bases). The germline gives CDR1 LNHNV, CDR2 YYDKDF (reference sequence). CDR3 length: 16 residues. V shed 2 bases and J shed 2 bases, with 12 bases lying between them. This chain's CDR3 is CATSRRPGGTNEKLFF. CDR3 nucleotide sequence: TGTGCCACCAGCAGACGACCGGGGGGGACTAATGAAAAACTGTTTTTT.

The chain employs TRBV19 and TRBJ1-3; D remains ambiguous. Germline CDR1 and CDR2: LNHDA and SQIVND (reference sequence). V lost 3 bases to trimming and J lost 0 bases, with 6 bases between them. CDR3 length: 14 amino acids. The CDR3 loop reads CASSIADSGNTIYF. DNA of the CDR3: TGTGCCAGTAGTATTGCAGACTCTGGAAACACCATATATTTT.

The chain has TRBV5-5 and TRBJ1-5, with 8 bases matching TRBD1. This CDR3 region has 16 residues. The junction had 8 bases not matched to a gene; V was cut back by 2 bases and J by 4 bases. From germline, CDR1 is SGHKS and CDR2 YYEKEE (reference sequence). In nucleotides, the CDR3 is TGTGCCAGCAGCTTAAGTAGACAGGGGCCAAATCAGCCCCAGCATTTT. Its translation is CASSLSRQGPNQPQHF.

The V and J genes are TRBV7-9 and TRBJ2-1; TRBD1 agrees at 9 bases. The J segment lost 6 bases and the V segment lost 4 bases, leaving 10 bases of the junction unmatched. Germline-derived CDR1 and CDR2 are SEHNR and FQNEAQ (reference sequence). The CDR3 runs 16 residues. CDR3 region: CASSWTPGQGFNEQFF. The CDR3 region has the DNA TGTGCCAGCAGCTGGACACCGGGACAGGGTTTCAATGAGCAGTTCTTC. Full variable domain (remainder filled in from reference TRBV7-9 and TRBJ2-1): DTGVSQNPRHKITKRGQNVTFRCDPISEHNRLYWYRQTLGQGPEFLTYFQNEAQLEKSRLLSDRFSAERPKGSFSTLEIQRTEQGDSAMYLCASSWTPGQGFNEQFFGPGTRLTVL.

Worth noting for this clone: This CDR3 is also generated by other DNA sequences in the sample. The V and J genes are TRBV11-2 and TRBJ2-7, with 12 positions matching TRBD2. The V gene's germline CDR1 is SGHAT and CDR2 FQNNGV. The CDR3 length is 15 residues. V lost 3 bases to trimming and J lost 2 bases; unmatched junction nucleotides: 2. CDR3 sequence (DNA): TGTGCCAGCAGCTTGGGACTAGCGGGCCCCTACGAGCAGTACTTC. It translates to CASSLGLAGPYEQYF.